These 20 T cell receptor beta chains were all obtained from the same sample, sequenced in a study of cytotoxic CD8 clonotypes in ibrutinib-treated CLL. Using immunoSEQ multiplex PCR, the repertoire was profiled, and TCRdb retains in-frame clones only, with some absent. The sample includes thousands of clones, about four fifths of them seen just once. The material was PBMCs, obtained before ibrutinib treatment. These receptors were obtained from a human donor with chronic lymphocytic leukemia.

This rearrangement joins TRBV9 to TRBJ2-7; TRBD2 matches at 7 bases. There are 16 residues in the CDR3. J gave up 0 bases and V 2 bases, and 8 bases lay outside the gene matches. Germline CDR1 reads SGDLS; CDR2 reads YYNGEE. CDR3 loop: CASSVGAGLFSYEQYF. CDR3 DNA sequence: TGTGCCAGCAGCGTCGGAGCGGGGCTCTTCTCCTACGAGCAGTACTTC.

This rearrangement joins TRBV6-5 to TRBJ2-1; perhaps TRBD1 as D (5 bases). The CDR3 consists of 13 residues. V lost 5 bases and J 9 bases, leaving 14 bases between the germline ends. Germline V CDR1 and CDR2: MNHEY, SVGAGI. The CDR3 loop reads CASSKGPGGEQFF. As DNA, the CDR3 is TGTGCCAGCAGTAAGGGGCCCGGTGGTGAGCAGTTCTTC.

The chain couples TRBV9 to TRBJ2-5; possibly TRBD2 for D (5 bases). V lost 3 bases and J 4 bases, leaving 19 bases between the germline ends. CDR1 and CDR2 from the germline V gene are SGDLS and YYNGEE. The CDR3 extends over 16 amino acids. The DNA for the CDR3 is TGTGCCAGCAGCGCAACGGGGAGAGCGGATGGAGAGACCCAGTACTTC. Protein sequence: CASSATGRADGETQYF.

For the CDR3, the DNA is TGTGCCAGCAGGGAACTAGCGGGAGATCGCAATGAGCAGTTCTTC. Translation gives CASRELAGDRNEQFF. The chain is built from TRBV6-5 and TRBJ2-1; 11 bases align to TRBD2. Looked up from germline, CDR1 is MNHEY and CDR2 is SVGAGI. The CDR3 covers 15 residues. With V trimmed by 6 bases and J by 6 bases, 7 bases remained unmatched.

This clone has just a few counts. This chain links TRBV30 with TRBJ2-5; TRBD2 matches at 7 bases. V was pared by 4 bases and J by 6 bases, with 8 bases of the junction left unmatched. The CDR3 runs 13 residues. Germline-derived CDR1 and CDR2 are GTSNPN and SVGIG (reference sequence). The CDR3 here is CAWKMTSTKTQYF. CDR3 in DNA: TGTGCCTGGAAGATGACTAGCACAAAGACCCAGTACTTC.

The J gene is TRBJ1-1, the V gene TRBV7-8; D call uncertain. Germline V gene data show CDR1 as SGHVS and CDR2 as FQNEAQ. V shed 6 bases and J shed 1 base, with 12 bases lying between them. This CDR3 comprises 14 residues. In nucleotides, the CDR3 is TGTGCCAGCAGGAGTTGGCAGCAGAACACTGAAGCTTTCTTT. This sequence encodes CASRSWQQNTEAFF.

This clone came up once. The chain uses TRBV14 and TRBJ1-1; D is unclear. This CDR3 is built from 19 residues. The ends were cut back, 1 base at V and 0 bases at J, with 21 bases in the middle. Germline CDR1 and CDR2: SGHDN and FVKESK. The DNA of the CDR3 is TGTGCCAGCAGCCAAGTGGAGCCGGGAGTAGTGGCCATGAACACTGAAGCTTTCTTT. Its translation is CASSQVEPGVVAMNTEAFF. Complete variable domain (other parts from reference TRBV14 and TRBJ1-1): EAGVTQFPSHSVIEKGQTVTLRCDPISGHDNLYWYRRVMGKEIKFLLHFVKESKQDESGMPNNRFLAERTGGTYSTLKVQPAELEDSGVYFCASSQVEPGVVAMNTEAFFGQGTRLTVV.

The chain links TRBV2 to TRBJ2-2; TRBD2 agrees at 11 bases. CDR1 SNHLY and CDR2 FYNNEI come from the germline V gene. J was trimmed by 5 bases and V by 6 bases; bases with no gene match: 5. CDR3 size: 15 residues. DNA for the CDR3: TGTGCCAGCAGCGTACTAGCGGGAGAAACCGGGGAGCTGTTTTTT. This codes for CASSVLAGETGELFF. Full variable domain (missing parts from reference TRBV2 and TRBJ2-2): EPEVTQTPSHQVTQMGQEVILRCVPISNHLYFYWYRQILGQKVEFLVSFYNNEISEKSEIFDDQFSVERPDGSNFTLKIRSTKLEDSAMYFCASSVLAGETGELFFGEGSRLTVL.

The rearrangement joins TRBV7-3 to TRBJ2-1; D uncertain. From germline, CDR1 is SGHTA and CDR2 FQGTGA. CDR3 length equals 12 residues. Trimming shortened V by 2 bases and J by 9 bases, and 8 bases separated the two germline ends. In DNA form, the CDR3 reads TGTGCCAGCAGCTTAGGCCAGGCTGAGCAGTTCTTC. This gives the protein CASSLGQAEQFF.

The V gene is TRBV13, the J gene TRBJ2-5; 10 nucleotides align to TRBD2. J gave up 2 bases and V 3 bases, and 6 bases lay outside the gene matches. This CDR3 is 16 amino acids long. The germline V gene has CDR1 PRHDT and CDR2 FYEKMQ (reference sequence). The chain's CDR3 is CASSFLAGEGQETQYF. In nucleotides, the CDR3 is TGTGCCAGCAGCTTTCTAGCGGGAGAGGGTCAAGAGACCCAGTACTTC.

The chain has TRBV15 and TRBJ2-1; 13 positions match TRBD2. This CDR3 comprises 15 residues. Per the germline V gene, CDR1 is LNHNV and CDR2 is YYDKDF (reference sequence). The trim removed 8 bases at V and 10 bases at J, leaving 11 bases unmatched. CDR3 loop: CATAAPGLAGSEQFF. The CDR3 DNA follows: TGTGCCACCGCGGCGCCGGGACTAGCGGGATCGGAGCAGTTCTTC.

The V call is TRBV4-2, the J call TRBJ1-1; no definite D call. The CDR3 covers 10 residues. Germline-derived CDR1 and CDR2 are LGHNA and YNFKEQ. Deletions cut 8 bases from V and 1 base from J, with 2 bases between. CDR3 loop: CASGNTEAFF. As DNA, the CDR3 is TGTGCCAGCGGGAACACTGAAGCTTTCTTT.

This sequence joins TRBV4-3 and TRBJ2-2; unclear D gene. Between the trimmed V and J ends, which lost 2 bases and 1 base, there was a span of 14 bases. Germline CDR1 and CDR2: LGHNA and YSLEER. The CDR3 has 17 residues. The CDR3 DNA reads as TGCGCCAGCAGCCAATCCAAAAGCCGACAGAACACCGGGGAGCTGTTTTTT. It specifies CASSQSKSRQNTGELFF.

On this clone itself: The germline gene is not matched at one end of the junction; a read error may be the cause. The rearrangement uses TRBV27 and TRBJ2-5; 9 nucleotides line up with TRBD2. The CDR3 totals 12 residues. From germline, CDR1 is MNHEY and CDR2 SMNVEV (reference sequence). For the CDR3, the DNA is TGTGCCAGCAGTTTATCGGGCGGGAGGGCCCACTTC. Its protein is CASSLSGGRAHF.

The J gene is TRBJ1-1, the V gene TRBV19; TRBD1 matches at 9 bases. CDR1 and CDR2 (germline): LNHDA, SQIVND (reference sequence). Trimming removed 6 bases from V and 0 bases from J; junction bases left unmatched: 8. This CDR3 contains 16 residues. Written as DNA, the CDR3 is TGTGCCAGTAGATCTCTCAGGACAGGGGTGAACACTGAAGCTTTCTTT. It yields the protein CASRSLRTGVNTEAFF.

This clone was seen only once. V usage is TRBV10-3 and J usage is TRBJ1-5; no reliable D call. The ends were cut back, 3 bases at V and 3 bases at J, with 9 bases in the middle. Germline CDR1 is ENHRY and CDR2 is SYGVKD. The CDR3 sequence is 14 residues long. The CDR3 nucleotides read TGTGCCATCAGTGATGGTTCTTCCAATCAGCCCCAGCATTTT. The encoded protein is CAISDGSSNQPQHF.

The chain combines TRBV5-1 with TRBJ2-2; maybe TRBD1 (5 bases). The CDR3 length is 15 residues. V gave up 0 bases and J gave up 1 base, with 7 bases separating them. CDR1 and CDR2 (germline): SGHRS, YFSETQ. CDR3 protein: CASSLAQGNTGELFF. The CDR3 nucleotides are TGCGCCAGCAGCTTGGCCCAGGGGAACACCGGGGAGCTGTTTTTT.

The rearrangement links TRBV19 to TRBJ2-1, with 7 bases identical to TRBD2. Germline CDR1 reads LNHDA; CDR2 reads SQIVND (reference sequence). V was clipped by 3 bases and J by 6 bases; unmatched bases: 8. CDR3 length: 15 amino acids. DNA of the CDR3: TGTGCCAGTAGTATTCCGGGATGGGAGGGCAATGAGCAGTTCTTC. Residues: CASSIPGWEGNEQFF.

This clone appeared a few times. V is TRBV27 and J is TRBJ1-3; unclear D gene. The V gene's germline CDR1 is MNHEY and CDR2 SMNVEV (reference sequence). This CDR3 spans 17 amino acids. The V end lost 0 bases, the J end lost 1 base, and 13 bases lay between the germline ends. This chain's CDR3 is CASSLSARWGSGNTIYF. In nucleotides, the CDR3 is TGTGCCAGCAGTTTATCGGCCCGGTGGGGTTCTGGAAACACCATATATTTT.

V usage is TRBV14 and J usage is TRBJ1-2, with 7 bases aligning to TRBD1. The V segment lost 2 bases and the J segment 4 bases; nucleotides outside the gene matches: 7. CDR3 size: 15 residues. CDR1 SGHDN and CDR2 FVKESK come from the germline V gene. The CDR3 here is CASSQSSGQIYGYTF. CDR3 nucleotide sequence: TGTGCCAGCAGCCAATCTTCGGGACAGATCTATGGCTACACCTTC.